These 13 T cell receptor beta chains share one sample of origin, sequenced in a study of blood T cell repertoires in COVID-19. The data were produced by immunoSEQ multiplex PCR, yet TCRdb's version contains in-frame clones alone and is incomplete. The table lists around 260,000 clones, roughly 80% of them singletons. Sequencing input: peripheral blood. These receptor sequences come from a woman in her fifties or sixties who had recovered from COVID-19.

This chain uses TRBV3-1 (or the pseudogene TRBV3-2) with TRBJ2-1, with 14 bases aligning to TRBD2. The germline V gene has CDR1 LGHDT and CDR2 YNNKEL (reference sequence). CDR3 length equals 17 residues. The V segment lost 1 base and the J segment 7 bases; nucleotides outside the gene matches: 6. The CDR3 nucleotides read TGTGCCAGCAGCCAAGCTCTGGGACTAGCGGGAGAAAATGAGCAGTTCTTC. Residues: CASSQALGLAGENEQFF.

The J gene is TRBJ2-1, the V gene TRBV6-2 or TRBV6-3; 9 bases match TRBD1. The CDR3 contains 15 residues. V lost 5 bases to trimming and J lost 5 bases; unmatched junction nucleotides: 7. Germline loops: CDR1 MNHEY, CDR2 SVGEGT. CDR3 DNA: TGTGCCAGCAGTCAGAGAGGGACAGGGCACAATGAGCAGTTCTTC. As protein: CASSQRGTGHNEQFF.

The rearrangement joins TRBV7-2 to TRBJ2-3, with 9 nucleotides matching TRBD2. J lost 2 bases, V lost 5 bases, and 11 bases had no gene match. Germline loops: CDR1 SGHTA, CDR2 FQGNSA. CDR3 length equals 17 residues. CDR3 coding DNA: TGTGCCAGCAGCCAAAATGGCGGGGGGGCAAACACAGATACGCAGTATTTT. Protein sequence: CASSQNGGGANTDTQYF.

The chain carries TRBV7-2 and TRBJ2-1; TRBD2 might be the D (6 bases). Germline V gives CDR1 SGHTA, CDR2 FQGNSA. The CDR3 extends over 15 amino acids. Trimming left V 3 bases short and J 4 bases short, with 13 bases between. CDR3: CASSLDYPSYNEQFF. The CDR3 DNA reads as TGTGCCAGCAGCTTGGACTATCCTTCTTACAATGAGCAGTTCTTC.

The chain joins TRBV7-9 to TRBJ2-1; maybe TRBD1 (6 bases). The CDR3 loop spans 13 amino acids. V was clipped by 5 bases and J by 4 bases, with 9 bases between them. Germline lookup yields CDR1 SEHNR and CDR2 FQNEAQ (reference sequence). The CDR3 spells CASSVQGYNEQFF. The CDR3 DNA reads TGTGCCAGCAGCGTACAGGGTTACAATGAGCAGTTCTTC.

This chain connects TRBV5-1 to TRBJ1-4; D is unclear. The germline gives CDR1 SGHRS, CDR2 YFSETQ. Trimming shortened V by 0 bases and J by 3 bases, and 9 bases separated the two germline ends. There are 15 residues in the CDR3. The CDR3 loop reads CASSLDPKSNEKLFF. DNA for the CDR3: TGCGCCAGCAGCTTGGATCCTAAATCTAATGAAAAACTGTTTTTT.

CDR3: CASSLETGISYEQYF. Here the CDR3 DNA reads TGTGCCAGCAGCTTGGAGACAGGGATCTCCTACGAGCAGTACTTC. This chain uses TRBV11-2 with TRBJ2-7; 7 nucleotides agree with TRBD1. V lost 3 bases to trimming and J lost 0 bases; unmatched junction nucleotides: 5. CDR3 length: 15 residues. From germline, CDR1 is SGHAT and CDR2 FQNNGV. The full variable domain, rest sourced from reference TRBV11-2 and TRBJ2-7, is EAGVAQSPRYKIIEKRQSVAFWCNPISGHATLYWYQQILGQGPKLLIQFQNNGVVDDSQLPKDRFSAERLKGVDSTLKIQPAKLEDSAVYLCASSLETGISYEQYFGPGTRLTVT.

The chain links TRBV3-1 (or the pseudogene TRBV3-2) to TRBJ2-7; perhaps TRBD2 as D (7 bases). The V and J ends lost 4 bases and 6 bases respectively, with 22 bases between them. Germline values: CDR1 LGHDT, CDR2 YNNKEL (reference sequence). This CDR3 contains 16 residues. CDR3 residues: CASSLKGGGGGSEQYF. The CDR3 nucleotides read TGTGCCAGCAGCCTCAAGGGTGGAGGGGGGGGCTCCGAGCAGTACTTC.

This chain connects TRBV19 to TRBJ2-4; no definite D call. The CDR3 has 14 amino acids. The V end was cut by 5 bases, the J end by 3 bases, with 11 bases between. The germline CDR1 and CDR2 sequences are LNHDA and SQIVND (reference sequence). The CDR3 reads CASSDTSFKNIQYF. The CDR3 DNA sequence: TGTGCCAGTAGTGACACAAGTTTCAAAAACATTCAGTACTTC.

The chain couples TRBV28 to TRBJ1-6; D unclear. Per germline, CDR1 MDHEN and CDR2 SYDVKM. The CDR3 sequence is 13 residues long. The ends were cut back, 1 base at V and 7 bases at J, with 5 bases in the middle. As DNA, the CDR3 is TGTGCCAGCAGTTTATTAATGAATTCACCCCTCCACTTT. Its protein is CASSLLMNSPLHF.

V is TRBV10-3 and J is TRBJ1-5, with D possibly being TRBD1 (5 bases). Trimming stripped 0 bases from V and 7 bases from J, with 10 bases between. Germline V gene lookup returns CDR1 ENHRY and CDR2 SYGVKD. CDR3 length equals 14 residues. The CDR3 region is CAISESRGGQPQHF. The CDR3 DNA reads TGTGCCATCAGTGAGTCAAGGGGAGGACAGCCCCAGCATTTT.

This chain links TRBV6-4 with TRBJ1-1, with D possibly being TRBD1 (6 bases). Germline V gene sequence: CDR1 MRHNA, CDR2 SNTAGT. V lost 4 bases and J 1 base, leaving 10 bases between the germline ends. The CDR3 is 14 residues long. CDR3: CASSAGAGNTEAFF. As DNA, the CDR3 is TGTGCCAGCAGTGCAGGGGCTGGGAACACTGAAGCTTTCTTT.

This clone showed up just once. The chain carries TRBV3-1 (or the pseudogene TRBV3-2) and TRBJ2-7; 9 positions match TRBD2. Germline V CDR1 and CDR2: LGHDT, YNNKEL (reference sequence). This CDR3 is 17 amino acids long. Trimming removed 0 bases from V and 6 bases from J; junction bases left unmatched: 12. DNA for the CDR3: TGTGCCAGCAGCCAAGAGTTAGCGGGAGAGGGGGTCCTCGAGCAGTACTTC. It codes for CASSQELAGEGVLEQYF.